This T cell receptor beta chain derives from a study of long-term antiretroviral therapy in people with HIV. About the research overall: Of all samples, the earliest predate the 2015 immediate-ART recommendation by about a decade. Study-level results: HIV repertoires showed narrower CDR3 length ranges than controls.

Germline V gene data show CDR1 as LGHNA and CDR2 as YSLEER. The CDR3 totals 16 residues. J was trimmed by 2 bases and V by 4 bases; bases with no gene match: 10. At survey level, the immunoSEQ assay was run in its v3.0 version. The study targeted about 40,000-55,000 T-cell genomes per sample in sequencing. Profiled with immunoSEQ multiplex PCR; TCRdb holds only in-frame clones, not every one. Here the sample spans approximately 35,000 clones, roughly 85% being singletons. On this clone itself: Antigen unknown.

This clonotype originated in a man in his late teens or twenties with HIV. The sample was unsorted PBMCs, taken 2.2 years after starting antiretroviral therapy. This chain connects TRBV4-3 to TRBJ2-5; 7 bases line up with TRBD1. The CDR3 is CASSPHPTGRQETQYF. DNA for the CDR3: TGCGCCAGCAGCCCCCACCCGACAGGGCGTCAAGAGACCCAGTACTTC.